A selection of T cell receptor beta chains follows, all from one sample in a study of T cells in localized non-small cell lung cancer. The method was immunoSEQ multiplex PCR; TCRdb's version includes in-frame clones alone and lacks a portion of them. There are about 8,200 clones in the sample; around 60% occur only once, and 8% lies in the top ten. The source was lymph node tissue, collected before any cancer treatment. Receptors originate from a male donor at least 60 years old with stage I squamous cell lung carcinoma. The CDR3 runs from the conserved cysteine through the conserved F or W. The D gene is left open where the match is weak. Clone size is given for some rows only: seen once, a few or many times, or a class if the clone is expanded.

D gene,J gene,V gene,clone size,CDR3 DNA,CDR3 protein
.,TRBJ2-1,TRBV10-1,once,TGCGCCAGCAGTGAGGGCAGAAGGACCAATGAGCAGTTCTTC,CASSEGRRTNEQFF
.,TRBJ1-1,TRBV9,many,TGTGCCAGCAGTGAAGCGCGAGGGGGGACTGAAGCTTTCTTT,CASSEARGGTEAFF
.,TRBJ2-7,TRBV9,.,TGTGCCAGCAGCGTAGGCCGGGCGCCCTCCTACGAGCAGTACTTC,CASSVGRAPSYEQYF
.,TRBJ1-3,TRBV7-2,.,TGTGCCAGCAGACACCCTGGGCGGTCCTCTGGAAACACCATATATTTT,CASRHPGRSSGNTIYF
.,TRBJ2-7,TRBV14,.,TGTGCCAGCAGCCTATTTAGGAACTACGAGCAGTACTTC,CASSLFRNYEQYF
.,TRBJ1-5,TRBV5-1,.,TGCGCCAGCAGCTTGGCTGCAGGATTTACCGCTCAGCCCCAGCATTTT,CASSLAAGFTAQPQHF
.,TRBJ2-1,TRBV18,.,TGTGCCAGCTCACCACGGATCGACGGGCCCAATGAGCAGTTCTTC,CASSPRIDGPNEQFF
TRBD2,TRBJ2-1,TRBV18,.,TGTGCCAGCTCACTTTGGGCCGGGACTAGCGGGAACACCTACAATGAGCAGTTCTTC,CASSLWAGTSGNTYNEQFF
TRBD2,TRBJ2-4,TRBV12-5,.,TGTGCTAGTGTCTCAGGCGGGAGTCTCCAGTACTTC,CASVSGGSLQYF
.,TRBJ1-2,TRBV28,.,TGTGCCAGCAGTCTACCGGGACTCCAGAACTATGGCTACACCTTC,CASSLPGLQNYGYTF
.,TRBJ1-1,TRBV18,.,TGTGCCAGCTCACCAGCATTGAACACTGAAGCTTTCTTT,CASSPALNTEAFF
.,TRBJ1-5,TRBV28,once,TGTGCCAGCAGGGCCACCAGGGGAATAGGCAATCAGCCCCAGCATTTT,CASRATRGIGNQPQHF
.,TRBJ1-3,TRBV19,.,TGTGGCACCAGGGGATCTGGAAACACCATATATTTT,CGTRGSGNTIYF
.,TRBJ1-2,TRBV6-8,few,TGTGCCAGTCGGACAGTTAATAACTACAACTATGGCTACATCTTC,CASRTVNNYNYGYIF
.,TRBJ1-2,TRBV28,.,TGTGCCAGCAGTGCGCCCTCAGGGGCAGGAGGCTACACCTTC,CASSAPSGAGGYTF
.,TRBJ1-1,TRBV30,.,TGTGCCTGGACCCGACAGGCCAACACTGAAGCTTTCTTT,CAWTRQANTEAFF
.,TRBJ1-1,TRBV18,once,TGTGCCAGCTCACCACAGGACAGTGAAGCTTTCTTT,CASSPQDSEAFF
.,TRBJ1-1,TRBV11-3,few,TGTGCCAGCAGCTTTATGTCGGCGTTAGTGGACACTGAAGCTTTCTTT,CASSFMSALVDTEAFF
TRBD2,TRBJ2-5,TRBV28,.,TGTGCCAGCAGTCGCGCTAGCGGGAGTAAAGAGACCCAGTACTTC,CASSRASGSKETQYF